This T cell receptor (beta chain) appears in the sequencing data of a study of blood T cell repertoires in COVID-19. Study context: The cDNA or gDNA used as material had been derived from T cells, B-cell-depleted T cells, or PBMCs.

Trimming removed 5 bases from V and 2 bases from J, with 8 bases in between. Germline CDR1 reads SGHRS; CDR2 reads YFSETQ. The CDR3 sequence is 14 residues long. In the authors' workflow: Nucleated cell counts were estimated from reference gene primer amplification. Clones were sequenced by immunoSEQ multiplex PCR, and TCRdb holds only the in-frame ones, with some missing. That table supplies the V and J calls and clone size; D and trimming were determined from the DNA. This sample has 45,000 to 60,000 clones, with around 82% found just once. The TCR originated in an elderly man with COVID-19, enrolled during active disease. V gene TRBV5-1 combines with J gene TRBJ2-6; D perhaps matches TRBD1 (5 bases). Sequenced input: peripheral blood. The CDR3 DNA reads as TGCGCCAGCAGGTGGGGCACTGGGGCCAACGTCCTGACTTTC. This translates into CASRWGTGANVLTF.